The 10 T cell receptor beta chains reported below all come from one sample, sequenced in a study of CD8+ T cells in alopecia areata. Treatment specified: oral pan-JAK inhibitor, 5-10 mg twice daily. RNA was isolated and reverse transcribed to cDNA, the sequencing template. Assay used: immunoSEQ multiplex PCR; TCRdb lists only in-frame clones, some missing. The sample has about 180,000 clones, 50% to 75% seen once; the top ten hold 16%. Here the sequenced sample was CD4+ T cells sorted from blood, taken at week 56, from a patient treated with tofacitinib. The source is a human donor with alopecia areata.

On this clone: At the DNA level, this CDR3 is encoded by other sequences in the same sample as well. J is TRBJ2-2 and V is TRBV30; D possibly corresponds to TRBD1 (5 bases). Between the trimmed V and J ends, which lost 0 bases and 3 bases, there was a span of 5 bases. CDR1 and CDR2 (germline): GTSNPN, SVGIG (reference sequence). This CDR3 has 13 amino acids. The CDR3 coding sequence is TGTGCCTGGAGTGTAGGGGACACCGGGGAGCTGTTTTTT. This gives the protein CAWSVGDTGELFF.

The chain combines TRBV30 with TRBJ1-5; 8 nucleotides match TRBD1. The germline gives CDR1 GTSNPN, CDR2 SVGIG (reference sequence). This CDR3 region has 15 residues. Trimming removed 1 base from V and 6 bases from J; junction bases left unmatched: 8. The CDR3 DNA is TGTGCCTGGAGTGGGGGACAGGCTGGGGGTCAGCCCCAGCATTTT. Amino acids: CAWSGGQAGGQPQHF.

V and J are TRBV30 and TRBJ1-6, with D uncertain. The CDR3 is 13 residues long. Germline V gives CDR1 GTSNPN, CDR2 SVGIG (reference sequence). The ends were cut back, 4 bases at V and 8 bases at J, with 12 bases in the middle. CDR3 residues: CAWTPPWDSPLHF. The CDR3 bases are TGTGCCTGGACCCCTCCGTGGGATTCACCCCTCCACTTT.

The chain carries TRBV2 and TRBJ2-7, with D possibly matching TRBD2 (6 bases). V dropped 6 bases and J dropped 2 bases, with 17 bases sitting between them. The CDR3 length is 15 residues. Germline V gene sequence: CDR1 SNHLY, CDR2 FYNNEI. The CDR3 sequence is CASSMGRRGAYEQYF. CDR3 nucleotide sequence: TGTGCCAGCAGCATGGGAAGGCGGGGAGCCTACGAGCAGTACTTC.

J is TRBJ1-6 and V is TRBV5-6; TRBD1 aligns across 7 bases. Looked up from germline, CDR1 is SGHDT and CDR2 is YYEEEE. This CDR3 spans 17 amino acids. The trim removed 4 bases at V and 0 bases at J, leaving 7 bases unmatched. This chain's CDR3 is CASSERGLVSYNSPLHF. For the CDR3, the DNA is TGTGCCAGCAGCGAAAGGGGGCTGGTCTCCTATAATTCACCCCTCCACTTT.

This clone was picked up one time. The V gene is TRBV6-6, the J gene TRBJ2-7; unclear D gene. The CDR3 contains 11 residues. The V end lost 1 base, the J end lost 5 bases, and 3 bases lay between the germline ends. Germline V lookup: CDR1 MNHNY, CDR2 SVGAGI (reference sequence). CDR3 amino acids: CASSYLDEQYF. The CDR3 DNA sequence: TGTGCCAGCAGTTACTTGGACGAGCAGTACTTC.

The rearrangement links TRBV9 to TRBJ1-1; 8 nucleotides align to TRBD1. Trimming cost V 3 bases and J 5 bases; bases outside gene matches: 9. The CDR3 runs 15 residues. The germline gives CDR1 SGDLS, CDR2 YYNGEE. CDR3 bases: TGTGCCAGCAGCGCTTATGCAGGGGGCGCGACTGAAGCTTTCTTT. Translation gives CASSAYAGGATEAFF.

This clone has a handful of counts. The rearrangement uses TRBV18 and TRBJ1-1; 7 bases map to TRBD1. The CDR3 extends over 13 amino acids. CDR1 is KGHSH and CDR2 is LQKENI in the germline V gene. Trimming removed 2 bases from V and 6 bases from J; junction bases left unmatched: 3. CDR3 nucleotides: TGTGCCAGCTCACCAGTCGGACAGGCTGAAGCTTTCTTT. Translating gives CASSPVGQAEAFF.

V usage is TRBV5-1 and J usage is TRBJ1-1; 9 positions match TRBD1. Per the germline V gene, CDR1 is SGHRS and CDR2 is YFSETQ. CDR3 size: 15 residues. The V and J ends lost 5 bases and 7 bases, in that order; junction bases with no gene match: 12. CDR3 amino acids: CASRQETGGHNEAFF. In nucleotides, the CDR3 is TGCGCCAGCAGACAAGAGACAGGGGGACACAATGAAGCTTTCTTT.

This clone was recorded a few times. The J gene is TRBJ2-7, the V gene TRBV6-6; D is perhaps TRBD1 (6 bases). V dropped 0 bases and J dropped 7 bases, with 13 bases sitting between them. This CDR3 has 14 residues. Germline V lookup: CDR1 MNHNY, CDR2 SVGAGI (reference sequence). The CDR3 sequence: CASSYSQQGTEQYF. The CDR3, as DNA: TGTGCCAGCAGTTACTCCCAACAGGGTACGGAGCAGTACTTC.